What follows is one TCR beta chain and its context. V lost 6 bases to trimming and J lost 5 bases, with 16 bases between them. In germline, CDR1 is SGHTA, CDR2 FQGNSA. This CDR3 spans 14 amino acids. This record belongs to a study of blood T cell repertoires in COVID-19. Original processing methods: Amplification with reference gene primers provided the estimates of nucleated cell counts. Some clones are missing from TCRdb's copy, which holds only in-frame ones; the method was immunoSEQ multiplex PCR. For V, J and clone size, that table is used; D and trimming come from the DNA. The sample includes some 56,000 clones, more than 75% of them seen just once.

The origin of this receptor is a man in his sixties with acute or convalescent COVID-19. This chain uses TRBV7-2 with TRBJ1-1; D gene unclear. The sample consisted of peripheral blood. DNA of the CDR3: TGTGCCAGCAGTCTCGGCACGGGATGGACTGAAGCTTTCTTT. The encoded protein is CASSLGTGWTEAFF.